The following is a TCR beta chain sequence with its context. Its antigen is not known. This specimen comes from a study of T cells in Graves' hyperthyroidism and ophthalmopathy. Germline V CDR1 and CDR2: SGDLS, YYNGEE. The J segment lost 0 bases and the V segment lost 4 bases, leaving 7 bases of the junction unmatched. The CDR3 is 16 amino acids. Diagnosis relied on clinical symptoms, serum thyroxine and TRAb, thyroid ultrasound and orbital computed tomography. General study findings and limits: Ophthalmopathy prediction by the model preceded onset by a median roughly 6 months. The majority of expanded thyroid clonotypes above 0.001 also appeared in blood.

There were TCR beta CDR3 regions amplified from RNA transcripts. The HTBI primer set served for first-round RT-PCR of the TCR CDR3. TCRdb re-called the multiplex PCR reads through MiXCR, storing one row per CDR3 protein. The sample lists about 300,000 distinct CDR3 sequences, roughly a fifth occurring once. The chain is built from TRBV9 and TRBJ1-3; 7 nucleotides align to TRBD1. The source material was blood. This receptor was obtained from a man aged 50-59 years with Graves' ophthalmopathy. CDR3 in amino acids: CASSSTGTGSGNTIYF. Written as DNA, the CDR3 is TGTGCCAGCAGCTCGACAGGGACGGGCTCTGGAAACACCATATATTTT.